Each of the 8 T cell receptor beta chains below was sequenced from the same sample in a study of shared clonotypes between healthy human individuals. Repertoires were generated with immunoSEQ multiplex PCR, while TCRdb's copy carries only in-frame clones and drops some. The sample lists under 2,000,000 clones, 85% to 95% occurring once. Naive-designated CD8 cells lacked CD45RO, were positively enriched for CCR7, and omitted terminally differentiated effector memory CD45RA+ cells. Sequences were obtained from naive CD8+ T cells sorted from blood. Source of these receptors: a young man in good health.

This chain connects TRBV4-3 to TRBJ2-2; D not resolved. V was shortened by 4 bases and J by 1 base, with 7 bases between the two germline ends. Germline CDR1 reads LGHNA; CDR2 reads YSLEER. CDR3 length: 14 residues. The CDR3 DNA is TGCGCCAGCAGCCGGGCAATGAACACCGGGGAGCTGTTTTTT. It codes for CASSRAMNTGELFF.

This chain links TRBV27 with TRBJ2-3; 7 bases align to TRBD2. V was pared by 5 bases and J by 5 bases, with 13 bases of the junction left unmatched. The CDR3 runs 16 residues. Germline V gene lookup returns CDR1 MNHEY and CDR2 SMNVEV (reference sequence). The CDR3 DNA reads TGTGCCAGCAGTCCCTCCCGTTGGCTAGCGGAAGATACGCAGTATTTT. As protein: CASSPSRWLAEDTQYF.

The chain couples TRBV30 to TRBJ1-2; D gene uncertain. Trimming shortened V by 0 bases and J by 8 bases, and 19 bases separated the two germline ends. Germline CDR1 GTSNPN, CDR2 SVGIG (reference sequence). The CDR3 extends over 15 amino acids. The CDR3 DNA reads TGTGCCTGGAGTGTCGACCCTCACCCGGGTATCGGCTACACCTTC. This encodes CAWSVDPHPGIGYTF.

This clone showed up just once. This sample also contains other DNA sequences that code for the same CDR3. This sequence joins TRBV25-1 and TRBJ2-7, with a tentative D call TRBD2 (5 bases). Per germline, CDR1 MGHDK and CDR2 SYGVNS. The CDR3 contains 14 residues. V was cut by 3 bases and J by 5 bases, with 14 bases left in between. The CDR3 DNA reads TGTGCCAGCAGTGAGGGAGTGAGGGTTAACGAGCAGTACTTC. Translating gives CASSEGVRVNEQYF.

A remark on this clone: Other DNA sequences in this specimen translate into the identical CDR3. The J gene is TRBJ2-7, the V gene TRBV2; 11 positions agree with TRBD1. V shed 7 bases, J shed 2 bases, and the junction held 4 bases outside the gene matches. The CDR3 runs to 14 residues. From germline, CDR1 is SNHLY and CDR2 FYNNEI. The CDR3 loop is CASTPGQGAYEQYF. As DNA, the CDR3 is TGTGCCAGCACACCGGGACAGGGGGCCTACGAGCAGTACTTC.

The chain carries TRBV7-2 and TRBJ2-7, with 7 bases identical to TRBD2. Per the germline V gene, CDR1 is SGHTA and CDR2 is FQGNSA. J gave up 0 bases and V 5 bases, and 13 bases lay outside the gene matches. This CDR3 spans 17 amino acids. This CDR3 is CASSPSLRQRGSYEQYF. CDR3 nucleotide sequence: TGTGCCAGCAGCCCTTCGTTGAGGCAGCGGGGCTCCTACGAGCAGTACTTC.

The chain uses TRBV13 and TRBJ2-5, with 12 bases lining up with TRBD2. The CDR3 totals 17 residues. Germline V gene lookup returns CDR1 PRHDT and CDR2 FYEKMQ (reference sequence). Unmatched junction bases numbered 8, after V lost 4 bases and J lost 2 bases. CDR3 in DNA: TGTGCCAGCAGCTCAGGACTAGCGGGGAACCGACAAGAGACCCAGTACTTC. It yields the protein CASSSGLAGNRQETQYF.

In its sample, this clone was seen once. The chain recombines TRBV7-9 with TRBJ2-1; the D gene is possibly TRBD1 (5 bases). CDR1 and CDR2 (germline): SEHNR, FQNEAQ (reference sequence). The CDR3 is 15 amino acids. Trimming pared 1 base from V and 7 bases from J, leaving 14 bases between. The CDR3 nucleotides read TGTGCCAGCAGCTTAGGCCCTGGACAAGTGAATGAGCAGTTCTTC. Amino acid sequence: CASSLGPGQVNEQFF.